This record looks at one T cell receptor beta chain sequence and its context. Assay used: immunoSEQ multiplex PCR; TCRdb lists only in-frame clones, some missing. The table records 10,000 to 15,000 clones, 65% to 85% of them present only once. V lost 0 bases and J lost 2, with 9 bases in between. The CDR3 covers 14 residues. The germline gives CDR1 SGHKS, CDR2 YYEKEE (reference sequence). The source of the sample is a study of somatic mutations in cytotoxic T cells in rheumatoid arthritis. This TCR derives from an adult with rheumatoid arthritis. V and J are TRBV5-5 and TRBJ2-7, with D unresolved. The material sequenced was CD8+ T cells sorted from blood. CDR3 in amino acids: CASSLARSTYEQYF. The DNA of the CDR3 is TGTGCCAGCAGCTTGGCACGGTCAACCTACGAGCAGTACTTC.